This T cell receptor beta chain was identified in a study of metastatic and nonmetastatic thyroid tumors. This clone ranks as medium-sized. As processed by the authors: Researchers built a distant-metastasis classifier for papillary thyroid cancer that drew on CDR3 differences across clinicopathological groups. TCRdb recomputed clones from the PCR reads via MiXCR. Here the V and J calls rest on TCRdb's processing, not on the authors' analysis. The sample records tens of thousands of clones, approximately 11% being singletons. Each patient came to thyroid surgery without any prior treatment (of any kind). The sequence came from a female donor with papillary thyroid cancer or a benign thyroid nodule (not recorded which). Some clones in this sample may be carry-over from other donors' samples. Sequenced sample: blood.

For the CDR3, the DNA is TGTGCCAGCAGTGAGCAGGTCACCGGGGAGCTGTTTTTT. Its translation is CASSEQVTGELFF. The V and J genes are TRBV6-4 and TRBJ2-2; no clear D gene. The CDR3 is 13 residues long. CDR1 is MRHNA and CDR2 is SNTAGT in the germline V gene. Trimming pared 3 bases from V and 4 bases from J, leaving 6 bases between.